This T cell receptor (beta chain) was captured by sequencing in a study of OX40 agonist ivuxolimab in advanced cancers. Overall study: The patients got ivuxolimab, which is an agonistic anti-OX40 (CD134) antibody. Of the participants, under 50% had some prior anti-PD-1, anti-PD-L1 or anti-CTLA-4 therapy, which was allowed.

Libraries were prepared by immunoSEQ multiplex PCR; TCRdb keeps only in-frame clonotypes and omits some of them. The sample lists more than 65,000 clones; about 73% were seen once. To note about this clone: The antigen is undetermined.

Overall study findings and caveats: At 0.1 to 3.0 mg/kg and by week 6, clonal expansion occurred in CD4+ and CD8+ blood T cells. Researchers did not determine the expanded peripheral T cells' antigen specificity.

Trimming stripped 3 bases from V and 0 bases from J, with 9 bases between. CDR1 and CDR2 (germline): SNHLY, FYNNEI. The CDR3 loop spans 15 amino acids. The TCR was taken from an adult with an advanced solid tumor such as melanoma, head and neck, liver or kidney cancer. Specimen: CD4+ or CD8+ T cells sorted from blood, collected in a trial of the OX40 agonist ivuxolimab. V is TRBV2 and J is TRBJ1-3; no clear D gene. The CDR3: CASSDQAASGNTIYF. CDR3 DNA: TGTGCCAGCAGTGATCAGGCGGCCTCTGGAAACACCATATATTTT.